Below are 32 T cell receptor beta chains sequenced from a single sample in a study of blood T cell repertoires in COVID-19. Here immunoSEQ multiplex PCR was the method, and the copy in TCRdb shows in-frame clones only, minus some. The sample includes 250,000 to 400,000 clones, almost 90% of them seen just once. The sample taken for sequencing was peripheral blood. The receptors come from a woman aged 30 to 39 with COVID-19, enrolled during active disease.

The chain recombines TRBV27 with TRBJ1-1, with TRBD1 matching over 7 bases. Unmatched junction bases numbered 7, after V lost 0 bases and J lost 0 bases. The CDR3 contains 17 residues. The germline V gene encodes CDR1 MNHEY and CDR2 SMNVEV (reference sequence). CDR3 sequence (DNA): TGTGCCAGCAGTTTATCCCGGCCAGGGGGGATGAACACTGAAGCTTTCTTT. It yields the protein CASSLSRPGGMNTEAFF.

This chain connects TRBV18 to TRBJ2-3; TRBD1 agrees at 8 bases. CDR1 is KGHSH and CDR2 is LQKENI in the germline V gene. Trimming at V came to 6 bases and at J to 1 base, leaving 12 bases not matched to a gene. This CDR3 region has 17 residues. CDR3 DNA sequence: TGTGCCAGCTCGGCAGGCCGACAGGGGTTTGGCACAGATACGCAGTATTTT. Protein product: CASSAGRQGFGTDTQYF.

This clone was recorded once. V and J are TRBV5-4 and TRBJ2-7; D may be TRBD2 (7 bases). CDR1 and CDR2 from the germline V gene are SGHNT and YYREEE (reference sequence). The CDR3 totals 15 residues. V lost 4 bases to trimming and J lost 1 base, with 15 bases between them. In DNA, the CDR3 is TGTGCCAGCAGCCCCAAGGGGGGGAAATCCTACGAGCAGTACTTC. Protein sequence: CASSPKGGKSYEQYF. Using reference TRBV5-4 and TRBJ2-7 for the parts outside the CDR3, the full variable domain is ETGVTQSPTHLIKTRGQQVTLRCSSQSGHNTVSWYQQALGQGPQFIFQYYREEENGRGNFPPRFSGLQFPNYSSELNVNALELDDSALYLCASSPKGGKSYEQYFGPGTRLTVT.

Only one count was recorded for this clone. CDR3 in amino acids: CASRGSGDEQYF. In DNA form, the CDR3 reads TGTGCCAGTCGGGGATCCGGAGACGAGCAGTACTTC. The V and J genes are TRBV19 and TRBJ2-7; weak D call: TRBD2 (5 bases). Trimming pared 8 bases from V and 5 bases from J, leaving 13 bases between. Germline V gene lookup returns CDR1 LNHDA and CDR2 SQIVND (reference sequence). This CDR3 is built from 12 residues.

This sequence joins TRBV5-4 and TRBJ2-5; a possible D gene is TRBD1 (6 bases). Germline lookup yields CDR1 SGHNT and CDR2 YYREEE (reference sequence). The CDR3 runs 16 residues. V lost 3 bases and J 2 bases, leaving 17 bases between the germline ends. The CDR3 coding sequence is TGTGCCAGCAGCTCAGGACAGAAAAGGGCACAAGAGACCCAGTACTTC. It translates to CASSSGQKRAQETQYF. The complete variable domain, with remaining parts taken from reference TRBV5-4 and TRBJ2-5, reads ETGVTQSPTHLIKTRGQQVTLRCSSQSGHNTVSWYQQALGQGPQFIFQYYREEENGRGNFPPRFSGLQFPNYSSELNVNALELDDSALYLCASSSGQKRAQETQYFGPGTRLLVL.

The chain uses TRBV30 and TRBJ2-3; D perhaps matches TRBD1 (6 bases). V lost 4 bases, J lost 2 bases, and 10 bases lay in between. Per the germline V gene, CDR1 is GTSNPN and CDR2 is SVGIG (reference sequence). This CDR3 comprises 13 residues. CDR3 DNA sequence: TGTGCCTGGACTTCAGGGGCCACAGATACGCAGTATTTT. Translated: CAWTSGATDTQYF.

This clone was seen a few times. The rearrangement links TRBV10-3 to TRBJ2-3; 9 bases match TRBD2. The CDR3 is made up of 14 amino acids. Losses at the gene ends were 10 bases for V and 2 bases for J; bases not matched to a gene: 7. CDR1 is ENHRY, CDR2 SYGVKD, per germline. The CDR3 sequence is CATKREANTDTQYF. CDR3 DNA: TGTGCCACCAAGCGGGAGGCCAACACAGATACGCAGTATTTT.

The chain carries TRBV7-9 and TRBJ1-1; no firm D call. There are 13 residues in the CDR3. Trimming took off 11 bases at V and 1 base at J, with 14 bases between the two ends. Germline CDR1 and CDR2: SEHNR and FQNEAQ (reference sequence). The CDR3 spells CAGTLLPNTEAFF. The CDR3 DNA follows: TGTGCCGGAACGTTACTTCCGAACACTGAAGCTTTCTTT.

This chain joins TRBV28 and TRBJ1-2; possible D gene TRBD1, 6 bases. Germline-derived CDR1 and CDR2 are MDHEN and SYDVKM. This CDR3 is built from 13 residues. With 9 bases removed from V and 0 bases from J, the gap between germline ends came to 11 bases. The CDR3 spells CASLGGANYGYTF. In DNA, the CDR3 is TGTGCCAGTTTAGGGGGGGCTAACTATGGCTACACCTTC.

The genes are TRBV6-5 and TRBJ1-2; TRBD1 is a possible D gene (6 bases). This CDR3 region has 13 residues. Germline V lookup: CDR1 MNHEY, CDR2 SVGAGI. Trimming pared 10 bases from V and 6 bases from J, leaving 18 bases between. The DNA for the CDR3 is TGTGCCATCAACGAGAACAGGGTGGATGGCTACACCTTC. Translating it yields CAINENRVDGYTF.

The V and J genes are TRBV19 and TRBJ1-4; TRBD1 agrees at 10 bases. This CDR3 spans 16 amino acids. Germline-derived CDR1 and CDR2 are LNHDA and SQIVND (reference sequence). Trimming at V came to 6 bases and at J to 6 bases, leaving 10 bases not matched to a gene. The CDR3 loop reads CASSPQRDRGDEKLFF. CDR3 bases: TGTGCCAGTAGCCCACAGAGGGACAGGGGAGATGAAAAACTGTTTTTT.

The chain links TRBV19 to TRBJ1-5; D possibly corresponds to TRBD1 (6 bases). The V end lost 3 bases, the J end lost 7 bases, and 19 bases lay between the germline ends. The germline gives CDR1 LNHDA, CDR2 SQIVND (reference sequence). The CDR3 has 16 residues. This CDR3 reads CASSIQGRSLGQPQHF. CDR3 coding DNA: TGTGCCAGTAGTATCCAGGGGCGGTCTCTAGGCCAGCCCCAGCATTTT.

This chain uses TRBV30 with TRBJ2-3; 11 positions agree with TRBD1. This CDR3 has 13 amino acids. The germline V gene has CDR1 GTSNPN and CDR2 SVGIG (reference sequence). The chain's CDR3 is CATGQGGADTQYF. CDR3 in DNA: TGTGCGACGGGACAGGGGGGCGCAGATACGCAGTATTTT.

This clone has only one observation. The V and J genes are TRBV2 and TRBJ2-1, with D perhaps TRBD2 (5 bases). The CDR3 runs 16 residues. Trimming cost V 1 base and J 0 bases, with 10 bases left between them. The V gene's germline CDR1 is SNHLY and CDR2 FYNNEI. CDR3: CASSEERYSSYNEQFF. CDR3 in DNA: TGTGCCAGCAGTGAAGAGCGGTATAGCTCCTACAATGAGCAGTTCTTC.

In DNA form, the CDR3 reads TGTGCCAGCAGACGGGACAGCTATAATGAAAAACTGTTTTTT. It yields the protein CASRRDSYNEKLFF. The chain links TRBV7-9 to TRBJ1-4, with 7 bases aligning to TRBD1. The CDR3 is 14 amino acids. Germline assignment: CDR1 SEHNR and CDR2 FQNEAQ (reference sequence). V lost 6 bases, J lost 4 bases, and 5 bases stayed unmatched.

This clone was observed a few times. The V and J genes are TRBV7-2 and TRBJ1-2; tentative D call: TRBD1 (5 bases). The CDR3 has 11 amino acids. Trimming left V 5 bases short and J 6 bases short, with 7 bases between. The V gene's germline CDR1 is SGHTA and CDR2 FQGNSA. CDR3 DNA sequence: TGTGCCAGCAGCGCAGGGAATGGCTACACCTTC. This sequence encodes CASSAGNGYTF. The full variable domain, rest sourced from reference TRBV7-2 and TRBJ1-2, is GAGVSQSPSNKVTEKGKDVELRCDPISGHTALYWYRQSLGQGLEFLIYFQGNSAPDKSGLPSDRFSAERTGGSVSTLTIQRTQQEDSAVYLCASSAGNGYTFGSGTRLTVV.

J is TRBJ1-1 and V is TRBV28, with a weak D call TRBD1 (6 bases). V lost 5 bases to trimming and J lost 6 bases, with 22 bases between them. Germline assignment: CDR1 MDHEN and CDR2 SYDVKM. The CDR3 length is 16 residues. The chain's CDR3 is CASSESPSQGRPEAFF. The CDR3 region has the DNA TGTGCCAGCAGTGAATCCCCCTCCCAGGGGCGTCCTGAAGCTTTCTTT. The complete variable domain, with remaining parts taken from reference TRBV28 and TRBJ1-1, reads DVKVTQSSRYLVKRTGEKVFLECVQDMDHENMFWYRQDPGLGLRLIYFSYDVKMKEKGDIPEGYSVSREKKERFSLILESASTNQTSMYLCASSESPSQGRPEAFFGQGTRLTVV.

The chain links TRBV20-1 to TRBJ2-5; D is possibly TRBD2 (6 bases). This CDR3 contains 13 residues. Germline V gene lookup returns CDR1 DFQATT and CDR2 SNEGSKA (reference sequence). The CDR3 DNA reads as TGCAGGGGTAGTTACGGGGGACAAGAGACCCAGTACTTC. Translated, it gives CRGSYGGQETQYF.

This clone was picked up a small number of times. Other DNA sequences in this specimen translate into the identical CDR3. The chain is built from TRBV10-3 and TRBJ1-6; 8 positions match TRBD1. Trimming cost V 6 bases and J 8 bases; bases outside gene matches: 3. The CDR3 is made up of 13 amino acids. Per the germline V gene, CDR1 is ENHRY and CDR2 is SYGVKD. The CDR3 protein is CAIRDRADSPLHF. CDR3 in DNA: TGTGCCATCAGGGACAGGGCGGATTCACCCCTCCACTTT.

The DNA for the CDR3 is TGTGCCATCTCAGCGGGACCCACAGATACGCAGTATTTT. This sequence encodes CAISAGPTDTQYF. This sequence joins TRBV10-3 and TRBJ2-3; 7 nucleotides agree with TRBD2. CDR1 is ENHRY, CDR2 SYGVKD, per germline. Losses at the gene ends were 8 bases for V and 2 bases for J; bases not matched to a gene: 4. The CDR3 length is 13 residues.

V usage is TRBV27 and J usage is TRBJ1-6; D is perhaps TRBD1 (5 bases). Trimming shortened V by 5 bases and J by 5 bases, and 22 bases separated the two germline ends. Germline V gives CDR1 MNHEY, CDR2 SMNVEV (reference sequence). The CDR3 spans 18 residues. The CDR3 DNA reads as TGTGCCAGCAGTAAGGGTACCCCAGACAGCGCCGATAATTCACCCCTCCACTTT. It encodes CASSKGTPDSADNSPLHF.

This chain connects TRBV27 to TRBJ2-1, with D possibly being TRBD2 (5 bases). V lost 4 bases to trimming and J lost 13 bases, with 14 bases between them. CDR3 length: 12 residues. Germline CDR1 is MNHEY and CDR2 is SMNVEV (reference sequence). Here the CDR3 reads CASSWTEVLQFF. DNA for the CDR3: TGTGCCAGCAGTTGGACTGAAGTCCTACAGTTCTTC.

This clone was observed a single time. The chain couples TRBV5-5 to TRBJ1-1; D call uncertain. Germline CDR1 is SGHKS and CDR2 is YYEKEE (reference sequence). V shed 0 bases and J shed 4 bases, with 10 bases lying between them. This CDR3 has 14 amino acids. CDR3 amino acids: CASSLEPQVTEAFF. CDR3 sequence (DNA): TGTGCCAGCAGCTTGGAACCACAAGTCACTGAAGCTTTCTTT.

Here the CDR3 DNA reads TGTGCCTGGAGCGGACAAACAGACGAAAAACTGTTTTTT. This codes for CAWSGQTDEKLFF. The V gene is TRBV30, the J gene TRBJ1-4, with a tentative D call TRBD1 (5 bases). V was clipped by 3 bases and J by 8 bases, with 13 bases between them. The CDR3 has 13 amino acids. CDR1 is GTSNPN, CDR2 SVGIG, per germline (reference sequence).

The J gene is TRBJ1-5, the V gene TRBV30; no clear D. Trimming stripped 0 bases from V and 2 bases from J, with 11 bases between. This CDR3 is 15 amino acids long. CDR1 is GTSNPN and CDR2 is SVGIG in the germline V gene (reference sequence). The chain's CDR3 is CAWSVRGRGNQPQHF. The CDR3 bases are TGTGCCTGGAGTGTACGAGGTAGAGGCAATCAGCCCCAGCATTTT.

This clone was counted a few times. The chain links TRBV28 to TRBJ2-2; D possibly corresponds to TRBD1 (6 bases). The CDR3 length is 16 residues. Trimming removed 3 bases at V and 6 bases at J, with 17 bases between. Germline CDR1 reads MDHEN; CDR2 reads SYDVKM. The CDR3 here is CASSFGGHGSAGELFF. The CDR3 bases are TGTGCCAGCAGTTTTGGGGGACATGGGTCGGCCGGGGAGCTGTTTTTT.

The rearrangement links TRBV5-1 to TRBJ2-3, with a possible D match to TRBD2 (5 bases). CDR3 length: 14 residues. The germline CDR1 and CDR2 sequences are SGHRS and YFSETQ. V lost 0 bases to trimming and J lost 6 bases, with 11 bases between them. CDR3 sequence reads: CASSLALDWDTQYF. The CDR3 coding sequence is TGCGCCAGCAGCTTGGCACTAGACTGGGATACGCAGTATTTT.

The CDR3 loop reads CASSFEGWALHF. CDR3 nucleotides: TGTGCCAGCAGTTTTGAGGGATGGGCCCTCCACTTT. The genes are TRBV28 and TRBJ1-6, with unresolved D. Between the trimmed V and J ends, which lost 3 bases and 14 bases, there was a span of 11 bases. CDR3 length equals 12 residues. CDR1 and CDR2 (germline): MDHEN, SYDVKM.

The chain carries TRBV7-9 and TRBJ2-6; no clear D. This CDR3 comprises 17 residues. Trimming cost V 3 bases and J 0 bases, with 12 bases left between them. CDR1 and CDR2 (germline): SEHNR, FQNEAQ (reference sequence). In DNA form, the CDR3 reads TGTGCCAGCAGCTTCCCAGCGTTTAGCTCTGGGGCCAACGTCCTGACTTTC. Translation: CASSFPAFSSGANVLTF.

The chain employs TRBV24-1 and TRBJ2-3, with TRBD1 as a possible D gene (5 bases). Germline V gene sequence: CDR1 KGHDR, CDR2 SFDVKD. CDR3 length: 16 amino acids. The V end was cut by 3 bases, the J end by 0 bases, with 12 bases between. CDR3 coding DNA: TGTGCCACCAGTGATACCCTGACAGTTAGCACAGATACGCAGTATTTT. This encodes CATSDTLTVSTDTQYF.

This clone was counted a single time. V usage is TRBV25-1 and J usage is TRBJ2-1, with 8 bases fitting TRBD2. The CDR3 length is 17 residues. Trimming removed 2 bases from V and 7 bases from J; junction bases left unmatched: 13. Germline CDR1 is MGHDK and CDR2 is SYGVNS. Written as DNA, the CDR3 is TGTGCCAGCAGTGAAATCTACATGGGGGTAGCGGGGAATGAGCAGTTCTTC. This sequence encodes CASSEIYMGVAGNEQFF.

V and J are TRBV29-1 and TRBJ1-1; a weak D match, TRBD1 (5 bases). The V end was cut by 4 bases, the J end by 4 bases, with 10 bases between. The germline CDR1 and CDR2 sequences are SQVTM and ANQGSEA. The CDR3 is 12 amino acids. Here the CDR3 reads CSVVGGGTEAFF. DNA of the CDR3: TGCAGCGTTGTTGGGGGGGGCACTGAAGCTTTCTTT.